This T cell receptor (beta chain) was observed in a study of technical replicates of blood from a few donors (dated by TCRdb to 2016 to 2017). The receptor library was made with the immunoSEQ multiplex PCR assay. The table was pulled from immuneACCESS by TCRdb, which kept in-frame rearrangements only. Such tables lose some clones; where checked, under half of the loss comes from unresolved V genes, and the rest has no known cause. The sample contains about 83,000 clones, roughly 94% of them found a single time. Roughly 0.23% of the sample is in the top ten clones. Worth noting for this clone: What antigen it recognizes has not been identified. The input lacks base qualities; no much larger clone sits a single base away.

A distance of 20 bases separates the germline ends of V and J, which lose 4 bases and 0 bases respectively. From its cysteine to its phenylalanine, the CDR3 spans 18 amino acids. Only the CDR3 region is kept as DNA, spanning 54 bases read in frame from base 1. The germline V gene supplies CDR1 SGHDT and CDR2 YYEEEE. Specimen: T cells isolated from PBMCs. This TCR derives from a human donor in good health. The sequence is built from TRBV5-6 and TRBJ2-4; TRBD1 is a weak D gene call, 6 bases matching. The CDR3 protein: CASSEKGVSYVAKNIQYF. The DNA sequence is given as TGTGCCAGCAGCGAGAAGGGGGTCTCGTACGTAGCCAAAAACATTCAGTACTTC. The CDR3 plus the reference TRBV5-6 and TRBJ2-4 genes for the other parts give the full variable domain: DAGVTQSPTHLIKTRGQQVTLRCSPKSGHDTVSWYQQALGQGPQFIFQYYEEEERQRGNFPDRFSGHQFPNYSSELNVNALLLGDSALYLCASSEKGVSYVAKNIQYFGAGTRLSVL.